This T cell receptor (beta chain) came from a study of human T cells and chemical hapten exposure. Stated time point: patch test 1, 2 weeks after DPC sensitization. Stated treatment: therapeutic diphenylcyclopropenone sensitization with weekly scalp DPC. The CDR3 is made up of 14 amino acids. Trimming took 6 bases from V and 2 from J, leaving 16 bases between them. Germline V lookup: CDR1 SQVTM, CDR2 ANQGSEA. TCRdb reprocessed the RACE reads with MiXCR, giving one entry per CDR3 protein. Here the sample spans some 400,000 distinct CDR3 sequences, roughly 4.8% being singletons. This clonotype came up a few times.

This TCR derives from a woman aged 50 to 65 with alopecia areata. Some clones in this sample may be carry-over from other donors' samples. The sample here was whole blood, taken in connection with sensitization to the hapten diphenylcyclopropenone (DPC). The rearrangement uses TRBV29-1 and TRBJ1-2; TRBD1 is a possible D gene (5 bases). Here the CDR3 DNA reads TGCAGCGTGGGCAGGGAGGGAAGGAACTATGGCTACACCTTC. Protein: CSVGREGRNYGYTF.